One and the same sample provided the 9 T cell receptor beta chains below, sequenced in a study of glioma-infiltrating T cells. Amplification of TCR alpha and beta CDR3 regions from RNA used iRepertoire nested multiplex PCR. TCRdb independently ran MiXCR on the multiplex PCR reads; one entry per CDR3 protein. The sample records around 120,000 distinct CDR3 sequences, about 22% being singletons. The material sequenced was glioma tissue, nonneoplastic brain tissue, or PBMCs (not recorded which). These receptors all come from a human donor with low-grade glioma or glioblastoma, undergoing nonglioma brain surgery, or in good health (not recorded which).

The chain joins TRBV7-2 to TRBJ1-5; unclear D gene. Germline CDR1 SGHTA, CDR2 FQGNSA. This CDR3 comprises 15 residues. V was trimmed by 1 base and J by 2 bases, leaving 9 bases between them. The CDR3 DNA follows: TGTGCCAGCAGCTTAGACTGGTACGGCAATCAGCCCCAGCATTTT. Translating it yields CASSLDWYGNQPQHF. The full variable domain, with the rest looked up from reference TRBV7-2 and TRBJ1-5, is GAGVSQSPSNKVTEKGKDVELRCDPISGHTALYWYRQSLGQGLEFLIYFQGNSAPDKSGLPSDRFSAERTGGSVSTLTIQRTQQEDSAVYLCASSLDWYGNQPQHFGDGTRLSIL.

This clonotype was counted ten times or more. This sequence joins TRBV27 and TRBJ1-5; 8 bases agree with TRBD1. Germline CDR1 is MNHEY and CDR2 is SMNVEV (reference sequence). With V trimmed by 3 bases and J by 6 bases, 4 bases remained unmatched. This CDR3 has 14 residues. CDR3 sequence reads: CASSLAGGIQPQHF. CDR3 bases: TGTGCCAGCAGTTTGGCAGGGGGCATTCAGCCCCAGCATTTT.

This clonotype was seen more than once but under ten times. V and J are TRBV7-2 and TRBJ2-4; TRBD2 aligns across 9 bases. This CDR3 comprises 15 residues. Germline V gene data show CDR1 as SGHTA and CDR2 as FQGNSA. V dropped 5 bases and J dropped 9; count of bases not matched to a gene: 11. The CDR3 DNA reads as TGTGCCAGCAGCCCCCAGCTAGCGGGGCTGGGCATTCAGTACTTC. This encodes CASSPQLAGLGIQYF.

J is TRBJ1-2 and V is TRBV5-1; 9 bases map to TRBD1. The germline V gene encodes CDR1 SGHRS and CDR2 YFSETQ. This CDR3 is 15 amino acids long. The junction had 3 bases not matched to a gene; V was cut back by 1 base and J by 2 bases. CDR3 loop: CASSLKGTGNYGYTF. The CDR3 bases are TGCGCCAGCAGCTTGAAGGGGACAGGGAACTATGGCTACACCTTC.

Only a few counts were recorded for this clonotype. Here the CDR3 reads CASSRDRRSSYEQYV. CDR3 sequence (DNA): TGTGCCAGCAGCCGGGACCGAAGGAGCTCCTACGAGCAGTACGTC. J is TRBJ2-7 and V is TRBV6-1; D may match TRBD1 or TRBD2 (5 bases each). V was trimmed by 6 bases and J by 0 bases, leaving 15 bases between them. CDR1 and CDR2 from the germline V gene are MNHNS and SASEGT. The CDR3 covers 15 residues.

The chain joins TRBV18 to TRBJ2-5; D is perhaps TRBD2 (5 bases). V was trimmed by 4 bases and J by 2 bases, leaving 14 bases between them. The CDR3 runs 15 residues. CDR1 and CDR2 from the germline V gene are KGHSH and LQKENI. The CDR3 sequence: CASSRRTTKQETQYF. The CDR3 DNA reads as TGTGCCAGCTCACGGAGAACGACTAAACAAGAGACCCAGTACTTC.

This clonotype occurred many times. The chain combines TRBV24-1 with TRBJ2-1; D might be TRBD1 (5 bases). Germline V gene data show CDR1 as KGHDR and CDR2 as SFDVKD. The CDR3 spans 14 residues. V lost 2 bases and J 5 bases, leaving 9 bases between the germline ends. The CDR3 sequence: CATSDSRVNNEQFF. CDR3 DNA sequence: TGTGCCACCAGTGATTCCAGGGTTAACAATGAGCAGTTCTTC.

The sample holds a few counts of this clonotype. The V and J genes are TRBV27 and TRBJ1-4; TRBD1 matches at 9 bases. V trimming: 8 bases; J trimming: 6 bases; junction bases outside the gene matches: 16. In germline, CDR1 is MNHEY, CDR2 SMNVEV (reference sequence). This CDR3 has 17 amino acids. The CDR3 sequence: CASRPGTGRRDYEKLFF. The CDR3 DNA sequence: TGTGCCAGCCGCCCCGGGACAGGGAGGAGGGATTATGAAAAACTGTTTTTT.

The chain combines TRBV19 with TRBJ2-1, with 12 positions matching TRBD2. There are 16 residues in the CDR3. From germline, CDR1 is LNHDA and CDR2 SQIVND (reference sequence). After removal of 5 bases from V and 8 bases from J, the junction contained 10 bases not matched to a gene. DNA for the CDR3: TGTGCCAGTAGTCTTCTAGCGGGGGGGCCGGATGATGAGCAGTTCTTC. Amino acid sequence: CASSLLAGGPDDEQFF.